Described below is a single T cell receptor (beta chain) sequence and its context. This entry belongs to a study of shared clonotypes between healthy human individuals. Study summary: The donor group consisted of two women and three men, aged 18 to 49.

The data were produced by immunoSEQ multiplex PCR, yet TCRdb's version contains in-frame clones alone and is incomplete. The top ten hold approximately 1.5% of the sample, which has around 940,000 clones, 76% seen once. The germline V and J ends were trimmed by 1 base and 2 bases, with 10 bases remaining between them. This CDR3 is built from 15 residues. The V gene's germline CDR1 is LNHDA and CDR2 SQIVND (reference sequence). V and J are TRBV19 and TRBJ2-3; D tentatively fits TRBD1 or TRBD2 (5 bases each). The origin of this receptor is a man aged 18 to 29 in good health. Sequencing input: memory CD4+ T cells sorted from blood. The subset: CD45RA-negative fraction. CDR3 residues: CASSIGGGFTDTQYF. The DNA of the CDR3 is TGTGCCAGTAGTATAGGGGGCGGGTTCACAGATACGCAGTATTTT.